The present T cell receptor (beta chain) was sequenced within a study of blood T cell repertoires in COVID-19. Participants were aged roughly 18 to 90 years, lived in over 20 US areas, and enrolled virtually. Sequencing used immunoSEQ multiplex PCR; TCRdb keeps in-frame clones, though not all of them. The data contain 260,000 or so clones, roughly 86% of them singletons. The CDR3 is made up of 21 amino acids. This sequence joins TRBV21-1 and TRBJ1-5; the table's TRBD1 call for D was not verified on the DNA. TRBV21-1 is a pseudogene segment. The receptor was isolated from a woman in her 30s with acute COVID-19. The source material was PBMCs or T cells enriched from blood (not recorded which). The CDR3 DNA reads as TGTGCCAGCACCAAACAAACCCATGGACAGGGAGGGATTGGTAGCAATCAGCCCCAGCATTTT. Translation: CASTKQTHGQGGIGSNQPQHF.